The text below deals with one T cell receptor beta chain. This sample is drawn from a study of blood T cell repertoires in COVID-19. Study background: The cDNA or gDNA used as material had been derived from T cells, B-cell-depleted T cells, or PBMCs.

How the authors handled the data: Amplification of reference gene primers provided the estimated nucleated cell counts. The assay was immunoSEQ multiplex PCR, and TCRdb's table has in-frame clones only and misses some. The DNA gave D and trimming, while V, J and clone size come from that table. The profile covers around 320,000 clones, with over 90% appearing a single time and about 4% taken by the ten largest. The V gene's germline CDR1 is GTSNPN and CDR2 SVGIG (reference sequence). This CDR3 contains 13 residues. V gave up 0 bases and J gave up 1 base, with 6 bases separating them. The sample was PBMCs or T cells enriched from blood (not recorded which). The rearrangement uses TRBV30 and TRBJ1-1; D not certain. This clonotype originated in a woman in her twenties or thirties who had been exposed to COVID-19. CDR3 sequence: CAWSVTANTEAFF. CDR3 sequence (DNA): TGTGCCTGGAGTGTCACAGCGAACACTGAAGCTTTCTTT.